The next 26 T cell receptor beta chains were all read from a single sample in a study of cytomegalovirus exposure and HLA in healthy donors. PCR was performed using 60 Vbeta and 13 Jbeta primers. TCRdb's copy holds only in-frame clones and misses some; the assay was immunoSEQ multiplex PCR. Found here are some 140,000 clones, more than 70% of them singletons; the top ten hold 4.5% to 7%. Sequenced sample: PBMCs. The receptor source for this set is a woman aged 40 to 50 in good health and CMV-seropositive.

This rearrangement joins TRBV21-1 to TRBJ2-1; the D segment call TRBD2 is taken from the table without a DNA check. TRBV21-1 is listed as a pseudogene. The CDR3 has 18 amino acids. CDR3 bases: TGTGCCAGCAGCACCCGGAGGGGGACTAGCGGGAAGCGCAATGAGCAGTTCTTC. Amino acid sequence: CASSTRRGTSGKRNEQFF.

The gene calls are TRBV7-9 and TRBJ2-7; TRBD2 might be the D (5 bases). CDR1 is SEHNR and CDR2 is FQNEAQ in the germline V gene (reference sequence). This CDR3 spans 12 amino acids. Trimming cost V 5 bases and J 4 bases, with 9 bases left between them. The CDR3 coding sequence is TGTGCCAGCAGCCGAGGACTTTACGAGCAGTACTTC. Protein sequence: CASSRGLYEQYF.

This sequence joins TRBV5-5 and TRBJ2-3, with D perhaps TRBD1 (5 bases). Germline lookup yields CDR1 SGHKS and CDR2 YYEKEE (reference sequence). This CDR3 has 14 residues. Trimming removed 0 bases from V and 0 bases from J, with 5 bases in between. CDR3 protein: CASSLEGSTDTQYF. For the CDR3, the DNA is TGTGCCAGCAGCTTGGAGGGGAGCACAGATACGCAGTATTTT.

This clone has just a few counts. The V gene is TRBV2, the J gene TRBJ2-7; TRBD2 matches 13 bases. Per germline, CDR1 SNHLY and CDR2 FYNNEI. V shed 6 bases and J 12 bases; nucleotides not matched to a gene: 11. The CDR3 runs 14 residues. This CDR3 is CASRSTGTSGDGYF. CDR3 in DNA: TGTGCCAGCAGATCAACCGGGACTAGCGGGGACGGGTACTTC.

The chain combines TRBV5-1 with TRBJ2-7, with 7 bases lining up with TRBD1. J gave up 0 bases and V 0 bases, and 3 bases lay outside the gene matches. CDR3 size: 15 residues. Germline V gene data show CDR1 as SGHRS and CDR2 as YFSETQ. The CDR3 is CASSLANRGSYEQYF. DNA of the CDR3: TGCGCCAGCAGCTTGGCCAACAGGGGCTCCTACGAGCAGTACTTC.

V usage is TRBV7-3 and J usage is TRBJ2-7; TRBD2 might be the D (6 bases). This CDR3 region has 13 residues. Germline loops: CDR1 SGHTA, CDR2 FQGTGA. V lost 8 bases and J 3 bases, leaving 14 bases between the germline ends. The CDR3 region has the DNA TGTGCCAGCGGAGGGGACCGGAACTACGAGCAGTACTTC. Translating gives CASGGDRNYEQYF.

This chain links TRBV7-9 with TRBJ2-1, with 9 positions matching TRBD2. Germline-derived CDR1 and CDR2 are SEHNR and FQNEAQ (reference sequence). The J segment lost 5 bases and the V segment lost 1 base, leaving 0 bases of the junction unmatched. The CDR3 is made up of 14 amino acids. The CDR3 DNA is TGTGCCAGCAGCTTAGGGACTAGCGACAATGAGCAGTTCTTC. It specifies CASSLGTSDNEQFF.

The chain links TRBV7-3 to TRBJ2-7, with TRBD2 matching over 9 bases. J was trimmed by 4 bases and V by 5 bases; bases with no gene match: 9. The CDR3 spans 15 residues. The germline V gene has CDR1 SGHTA and CDR2 FQGTGA. CDR3 nucleotide sequence: TGTGCCAGCAGCCTCCAAGCGGGAGGAATGTACGAGCAGTACTTC. Translation: CASSLQAGGMYEQYF.

The rearrangement uses TRBV27 and TRBJ2-3, with 8 bases matching TRBD2. Germline values: CDR1 MNHEY, CDR2 SMNVEV (reference sequence). This CDR3 spans 16 amino acids. Trimming removed 6 bases from V and 0 bases from J; junction bases left unmatched: 8. CDR3 in DNA: TGTGCCAGCAGCCACTACGGGGGGGCTAGCACAGATACGCAGTATTTT. It encodes CASSHYGGASTDTQYF.

The chain joins TRBV10-1 to TRBJ1-1, with 7 bases lining up with TRBD1. V shed 3 bases, J shed 1 base, and the junction held 5 bases outside the gene matches. The CDR3 runs 15 residues. CDR1 and CDR2 from the germline V gene are WNHNN and SYGVQD (reference sequence). The CDR3 nucleotides read TGCGCCAGCAGTGAAACAGGGGCCTCGAACACTGAAGCTTTCTTT. Translated: CASSETGASNTEAFF.

This clone showed up just once. The V gene is TRBV5-1, the J gene TRBJ2-5; 8 nucleotides align to TRBD2. Germline CDR1 is SGHRS and CDR2 is YFSETQ. V lost 4 bases to trimming and J lost 2 bases; unmatched junction nucleotides: 7. The CDR3 has 15 residues. The chain's CDR3 is CASSPGTRGQETQYF. The CDR3 bases are TGCGCCAGCAGCCCCGGGACTAGGGGACAAGAGACCCAGTACTTC.

V usage is TRBV6-1 and J usage is TRBJ2-2, with 7 bases lining up with TRBD1. This CDR3 is built from 16 residues. Trimming cost V 4 bases and J 4 bases; bases outside gene matches: 9. From germline, CDR1 is MNHNS and CDR2 SASEGT. The DNA for the CDR3 is TGTGCCAGCAGTGGTCCGGGACAGCGCCTCACCGGGGAGCTGTTTTTT. Translation gives CASSGPGQRLTGELFF.

The table lists this clone with a count of one. This chain links TRBV27 with TRBJ1-5, with D unclear. CDR3 length: 12 amino acids. Germline CDR1 and CDR2: MNHEY and SMNVEV (reference sequence). V was cut by 5 bases and J by 7 bases, with 9 bases left in between. The DNA of the CDR3 is TGTGCCAGCAGTAACTTGGTCCAGCCCCAGCATTTT. It is translated as CASSNLVQPQHF.

The J gene is TRBJ1-5, the V gene TRBV2; perhaps TRBD1 as D (6 bases). The V gene lost 4 bases and the J gene lost 1 base, with 11 bases spanning the gap. CDR1 is SNHLY and CDR2 is FYNNEI in the germline V gene. CDR3 size: 15 residues. In nucleotides, the CDR3 is TGTGCCAGCAGTGGCGCGACAGGCAGCAATCAGCCCCAGCATTTT. Translated, it gives CASSGATGSNQPQHF.

The rearrangement joins TRBV28 to TRBJ2-7; D unresolved. V was pared by 2 bases and J by 4 bases, with 12 bases between. Germline-derived CDR1 and CDR2 are MDHEN and SYDVKM. The CDR3 sequence is 14 residues long. CDR3 protein: CASSLEARPYEQYF. CDR3 nucleotide sequence: TGTGCCAGCAGTTTAGAGGCTCGTCCTTACGAGCAGTACTTC.

The chain is built from TRBV29-1 and TRBJ2-1; 14 bases line up with TRBD2. Germline values: CDR1 SQVTM, CDR2 ANQGSEA. The V and J ends lost 4 bases and 5 bases, in that order; junction bases with no gene match: 7. CDR3 length equals 16 residues. In nucleotides, the CDR3 is TGCAGCGTTGGGCGACTAGCGGGAGGGCCCGACAATGAGCAGTTCTTC. Its translation is CSVGRLAGGPDNEQFF.

This clone was observed once. V gene TRBV12-5 combines with J gene TRBJ2-7, with TRBD2 matching over 9 bases. Germline V gives CDR1 LGHNT, CDR2 FRNRAP. The CDR3 has 15 residues. V lost 3 bases to trimming and J lost 1 base; unmatched junction nucleotides: 4. CDR3 nucleotides: TGTGCTAGTGGTTTAGATCTAGCGGGATCCTACGAGCAGTACTTC. It specifies CASGLDLAGSYEQYF.

This chain joins TRBV18 and TRBJ2-1; TRBD2 matches at 10 bases. The germline V gene has CDR1 KGHSH and CDR2 LQKENI. The CDR3 has 16 residues. Trimming at V came to 6 bases and at J to 0 bases, leaving 5 bases not matched to a gene. CDR3 sequence reads: CASSVASGSSYNEQFF. The DNA of the CDR3 is TGTGCCAGCTCCGTCGCTAGCGGGAGCTCCTACAATGAGCAGTTCTTC.

The V call is TRBV29-1, the J call TRBJ2-3, with 8 bases lining up with TRBD2. This CDR3 has 15 amino acids. Germline assignment: CDR1 SQVTM and CDR2 ANQGSEA. Trimming took 5 bases from V and 3 from J; bases not matched to a gene: 10. The CDR3 spells CSVWSSGRETDTQYF. DNA for the CDR3: TGCAGCGTTTGGAGCAGCGGGAGAGAGACAGATACGCAGTATTTT.

The CDR3 DNA is TGTGCCAGCAGTGAAAACAGGGGTTACACTGAAGCTTTCTTT. Amino acids: CASSENRGYTEAFF. The chain employs TRBV6-1 and TRBJ1-1; TRBD1 matches at 7 bases. Germline V gene data show CDR1 as MNHNS and CDR2 as SASEGT. The J segment lost 3 bases and the V segment lost 2 bases, leaving 3 bases of the junction unmatched. This CDR3 has 14 amino acids.

The rearrangement uses TRBV19 and TRBJ1-1; TRBD1 is a possible D gene (5 bases). V was clipped by 1 base and J by 1 base, with 10 bases between them. Germline assignment: CDR1 LNHDA and CDR2 SQIVND (reference sequence). The CDR3 runs to 15 residues. The CDR3: CASSIVGASNTEAFF. CDR3 in DNA: TGTGCCAGTAGTATAGTAGGGGCCTCGAACACTGAAGCTTTCTTT.

This clone has only one observation. The chain combines TRBV7-9 with TRBJ1-4; D uncertain. CDR3 length equals 15 residues. Germline values: CDR1 SEHNR, CDR2 FQNEAQ (reference sequence). Trimming left V 3 bases short and J 4 bases short, with 12 bases between. In nucleotides, the CDR3 is TGTGCCAGCAGCTTGTCTAGGACTGGTAATGAAAAACTGTTTTTT. Translated: CASSLSRTGNEKLFF. Full variable domain (missing parts from reference TRBV7-9 and TRBJ1-4): DTGVSQNPRHKITKRGQNVTFRCDPISEHNRLYWYRQTLGQGPEFLTYFQNEAQLEKSRLLSDRFSAERPKGSFSTLEIQRTEQGDSAMYLCASSLSRTGNEKLFFGSGTQLSVL.

The chain has TRBV5-1 and TRBJ2-2; maybe TRBD1 (6 bases). The CDR3 is 16 residues long. Germline assignment: CDR1 SGHRS and CDR2 YFSETQ. V was shortened by 3 bases and J by 1 base, with 13 bases between the two germline ends. CDR3 amino acids: CASSSTGTLNTGELFF. The CDR3 DNA is TGCGCCAGCAGCTCGACCGGGACACTGAACACCGGGGAGCTGTTTTTT.

V is TRBV5-4 and J is TRBJ1-1; TRBD1 aligns across 8 bases. The V and J ends lost 4 bases and 4 bases, in that order; junction bases with no gene match: 6. Per the germline V gene, CDR1 is SGHNT and CDR2 is YYREEE (reference sequence). The CDR3 extends over 14 amino acids. CDR3 DNA: TGTGCCAGCAGCACAACGCAGGGGGCCACTGAAGCTTTCTTT. This codes for CASSTTQGATEAFF.

This clone came up a few times. The chain employs TRBV6-1 and TRBJ2-1, with TRBD2 identical over 12 bases. Losses at the gene ends were 1 base for V and 4 bases for J; bases not matched to a gene: 11. This CDR3 contains 19 residues. Germline values: CDR1 MNHNS, CDR2 SASEGT. The CDR3 loop reads CASSEGTSGMSTSYNEQFF. The DNA of the CDR3 is TGTGCCAGCAGTGAAGGGACTAGCGGGATGTCTACATCATACAATGAGCAGTTCTTC.

This clone was seen a handful of times. The rearrangement uses TRBV30 and TRBJ2-7; no clear D. The CDR3 is 13 amino acids. V shed 0 bases and J shed 5 bases, with 11 bases lying between them. CDR1 is GTSNPN and CDR2 is SVGIG in the germline V gene (reference sequence). The CDR3 nucleotides are TGTGCCTGGAGTGTTGGGCACGTCGACGAGCAGTACTTC. This encodes CAWSVGHVDEQYF.